This paragraph covers one TCR beta chain sequence. The CDR3 has 15 amino acids. The trim removed 3 bases at V and 5 bases at J, leaving 7 bases unmatched. Germline V gene sequence: CDR1 MGHRA, CDR2 YSYEKL. This entry is derived from a study of blood T cell repertoires in COVID-19. Clones were sequenced by immunoSEQ multiplex PCR, and TCRdb holds only the in-frame ones, with some missing. This sample carries 150,000 or so clones, approximately 85% of them seen once, and the ten largest clones take more than 7%. The sequence was collected from a woman in her sixties or seventies with COVID-19, enrolled during active disease. What was sequenced was peripheral blood. The rearrangement links TRBV4-1 to TRBJ2-5; 9 nucleotides line up with TRBD1. The CDR3 protein is CASSQGDRVGETQYF. CDR3 coding DNA: TGCGCCAGCAGCCAGGGGGACAGGGTTGGTGAGACCCAGTACTTC.